One sample yielded the 27 T cell receptor beta chains listed below, sequenced in a study of blood T cell repertoires in COVID-19. Here immunoSEQ multiplex PCR was the method, and the copy in TCRdb shows in-frame clones only, minus some. Of about 9,000 clones in the sample, under 90% were seen once. The sequenced sample consisted of peripheral blood. The receptors shown here come from a human donor in a cohort sampled during active COVID-19.

The V call is TRBV19, the J call TRBJ2-6; possible D gene TRBD2, 5 bases. This CDR3 comprises 11 residues. Trimming took off 5 bases at V and 15 bases at J, with 11 bases between the two ends. Germline V gene lookup returns CDR1 LNHDA and CDR2 SQIVND (reference sequence). CDR3 residues: CASSSRTGLTF. DNA for the CDR3: TGTGCCAGTAGTTCCCGGACTGGCCTGACTTTC.

The chain combines TRBV7-2 with TRBJ2-7, with TRBD1 matching over 12 bases. This CDR3 comprises 15 residues. Trimming at V came to 5 bases and at J to 7 bases, leaving 9 bases not matched to a gene. In germline, CDR1 is SGHTA, CDR2 FQGNSA. CDR3 nucleotides: TGTGCCAGCAGCACGGGGACAGGGGGCGTGGGGGAGCAGTACTTC. It yields the protein CASSTGTGGVGEQYF.

This sequence joins TRBV7-8 and TRBJ2-2; 11 nucleotides match TRBD2. The CDR3 sequence is 15 residues long. The germline gives CDR1 SGHVS, CDR2 FQNEAQ. V dropped 2 bases and J dropped 6; count of bases not matched to a gene: 2. The CDR3 reads CASSLRLAGPGELFF. CDR3 coding DNA: TGTGCCAGCAGCTTACGACTAGCGGGGCCCGGGGAGCTGTTTTTT.

J is TRBJ1-1 and V is TRBV4-1; D ambiguous. The V gene lost 3 bases and the J gene lost 2 bases, with 10 bases spanning the gap. Germline V gene sequence: CDR1 MGHRA, CDR2 YSYEKL. The CDR3 spans 14 residues. The DNA of the CDR3 is TGCGCCAGCAGCCATCCGGACTATAACACTGAAGCTTTCTTT. It translates to CASSHPDYNTEAFF.

V gene TRBV19 combines with J gene TRBJ1-5, with D uncertain. V lost 3 bases to trimming and J lost 0 bases, with 15 bases between them. The CDR3 spans 17 residues. Germline V CDR1 and CDR2: LNHDA, SQIVND (reference sequence). CDR3 amino acids: CASSMAGSLYSNQPQHF. The CDR3 DNA reads as TGTGCCAGTAGTATGGCGGGGAGTCTATATAGCAATCAGCCCCAGCATTTT.

The genes are TRBV10-3 and TRBJ2-7, with TRBD1 identical over 10 bases. This CDR3 has 13 residues. Trimming removed 9 bases from V and 4 bases from J; junction bases left unmatched: 6. Germline V gene sequence: CDR1 ENHRY, CDR2 SYGVKD. The CDR3 sequence: CAITGTGDYEQYF. CDR3 nucleotide sequence: TGTGCCATTACCGGGACAGGGGATTACGAGCAGTACTTC.

The chain has TRBV27 and TRBJ1-5, with 7 bases aligning to TRBD1. The CDR3 extends over 15 amino acids. V dropped 5 bases and J dropped 0; count of bases not matched to a gene: 4. Germline CDR1 reads MNHEY; CDR2 reads SMNVEV (reference sequence). The CDR3, as DNA: TGTGCCAGCAGTCAGGGACAGACTAGCAATCAGCCCCAGCATTTT. The encoded protein is CASSQGQTSNQPQHF.

CDR3 DNA: TGTGCCAGCTCACCGGATCGGGTCACAGATACGCAGTATTTT. As protein: CASSPDRVTDTQYF. J is TRBJ2-3 and V is TRBV18; no reliable D call. Germline V gene data show CDR1 as KGHSH and CDR2 as LQKENI. V was pared by 3 bases and J by 2 bases, with 9 bases between. The length of the CDR3 is 14 residues.

This chain uses TRBV18 with TRBJ2-6; D gene ambiguous. CDR3 size: 14 residues. V was pared by 3 bases and J by 0 bases, with 3 bases between. CDR1 and CDR2 (germline): KGHSH, LQKENI. CDR3 amino acids: CASSPSSGANVLTF. In DNA form, the CDR3 reads TGTGCCAGCTCACCCTCCTCTGGGGCCAACGTCCTGACTTTC. Together with reference TRBV18 and TRBJ2-6, the CDR3 gives the full variable domain: NAGVMQNPRHLVRRRGQEARLRCSPMKGHSHVYWYRQLPEEGLKFMVYLQKENIIDESGMPKERFSAEFPKEGPSILRIQQVVRGDSAAYFCASSPSSGANVLTFGAGSRLTVL.

The sample holds one count of this clone. The V gene is TRBV7-2, the J gene TRBJ2-5; D unresolved. The CDR3 sequence is 15 residues long. Per the germline V gene, CDR1 is SGHTA and CDR2 is FQGNSA. Between the trimmed V and J ends, which lost 2 bases and 4 bases, there was a span of 14 bases. DNA of the CDR3: TGTGCCAGCAGCTTAAGTAGAGGTCCCGGAGAGACCCAGTACTTC. Amino acids: CASSLSRGPGETQYF.

This clone was picked up a small number of times. CDR3 sequence (DNA): TGTGCCTGGACTCTCGGGACTGCCGATTCTTCACCCCTCCACTTT. This codes for CAWTLGTADSSPLHF. The rearrangement joins TRBV30 to TRBJ1-6, with D possibly TRBD1 on 5 matching bases. The CDR3 runs 15 residues. Trimming stripped 4 bases from V and 9 bases from J, with 19 bases between. Germline assignment: CDR1 GTSNPN and CDR2 SVGIG (reference sequence).

The chain combines TRBV29-1 with TRBJ2-4; tentatively, D is TRBD1 (6 bases). Trimming took off 3 bases at V and 4 bases at J, with 7 bases between the two ends. Germline V gene sequence: CDR1 SQVTM, CDR2 ANQGSEA. The CDR3 is 12 amino acids. The CDR3 sequence is CSVEQGKNIQYF. The CDR3 DNA is TGCAGCGTTGAGCAGGGGAAAAACATTCAGTACTTC.

This clone was seen just once. CDR3 in amino acids: CASSFDGGGNTIYF. As DNA, the CDR3 is TGTGCCAGCAGCTTCGACGGGGGTGGAAACACCATATATTTT. The genes are TRBV6-2 or TRBV6-3 and TRBJ1-3, with D perhaps TRBD1 (5 bases). Germline-derived CDR1 and CDR2 are MNHEY and SVGEGT. Trimming pared 6 bases from V and 3 bases from J, leaving 12 bases between. This CDR3 region has 14 residues.

This clone has only a few counts. The chain has TRBV4-1 and TRBJ1-2; TRBD1 might be the D (6 bases). CDR3 length: 16 residues. Germline CDR1 and CDR2: MGHRA and YSYEKL. Trimming pared 1 base from V and 6 bases from J, leaving 18 bases between. Here the CDR3 DNA reads TGCGCCAGCAGCCAAGCCAAGGGGGTAGGGGAAGATGGCTACACCTTC. This encodes CASSQAKGVGEDGYTF.

This clone was counted once. V usage is TRBV5-1 and J usage is TRBJ2-2; TRBD1 matches at 8 bases. Germline assignment: CDR1 SGHRS and CDR2 YFSETQ. This CDR3 has 15 residues. Trimming at V came to 4 bases and at J to 7 bases, leaving 9 bases not matched to a gene. The CDR3 DNA follows: TGCGCCAGCAGCACGTCAGGGGGCGTAAACGGGGAGCTGTTTTTT. Translated: CASSTSGGVNGELFF.

This clone was recorded only once. This rearrangement joins TRBV5-6 to TRBJ1-6; TRBD1 agrees at 7 bases. The germline gives CDR1 SGHDT, CDR2 YYEEEE. This CDR3 comprises 14 residues. With 3 bases clipped from V and 7 bases from J, the junction kept 4 bases outside the gene matches. The CDR3 nucleotides read TGTGCCAGCAGCTCCGGGACAGCCAATTCACCCCTCCACTTT. Protein sequence: CASSSGTANSPLHF.

This rearrangement joins TRBV6-1 to TRBJ1-4; possible D gene TRBD1, 6 bases. Trimming took 2 bases from V and 8 from J, leaving 9 bases between them. The CDR3 runs to 13 residues. Germline loops: CDR1 MNHNS, CDR2 SASEGT. This CDR3 is CASSEWGPEKLFF. CDR3 coding DNA: TGTGCCAGCAGTGAATGGGGGCCGGAAAAACTGTTTTTT.

The chain combines TRBV30 with TRBJ2-2, with D possibly matching TRBD1 (6 bases). Germline loops: CDR1 GTSNPN, CDR2 SVGIG (reference sequence). CDR3 size: 16 residues. V was clipped by 0 bases and J by 4 bases, with 15 bases between them. CDR3 in amino acids: CAWSVLWGPGTGELFF. The CDR3 DNA reads TGTGCCTGGAGTGTCTTGTGGGGGCCGGGCACCGGGGAGCTGTTTTTT.

The genes are TRBV7-2 and TRBJ1-2; D is perhaps TRBD1 (6 bases). The CDR3 is made up of 13 amino acids. V dropped 5 bases and J dropped 7 bases, with 14 bases sitting between them. Germline CDR1 and CDR2: SGHTA and FQGNSA. CDR3 amino acids: CASSEGQLRGYTF. CDR3 DNA: TGTGCCAGCAGCGAAGGACAGTTGCGTGGCTACACCTTC.

The CDR3 loop is CASSKGAQGRRTNEKLFF. Written as DNA, the CDR3 is TGTGCCAGCAGCAAAGGAGCTCAGGGGCGCAGAACTAATGAAAAACTGTTTTTT. V usage is TRBV21-1 and J usage is TRBJ1-4; the DNA was not compared with TRBD1, the D call given in the table. TRBV21-1 is deemed a pseudogene. The CDR3 covers 18 residues.

The chain links TRBV19 to TRBJ1-5; maybe TRBD1 (5 bases). There are 12 residues in the CDR3. Germline-derived CDR1 and CDR2 are LNHDA and SQIVND (reference sequence). The V end was cut by 3 bases, the J end by 7 bases, with 7 bases between. CDR3 bases: TGTGCCAGTAGTATGGGGGGACAGCCCCAGCATTTT. Residues: CASSMGGQPQHF.

The gene calls are TRBV7-2 and TRBJ1-3; TRBD1 might be the D (6 bases). The V gene lost 5 bases and the J gene lost 2 bases, with 19 bases spanning the gap. This CDR3 has 17 residues. Germline assignment: CDR1 SGHTA and CDR2 FQGNSA. The CDR3 sequence is CASSQHTGSRAGNTIYF. The CDR3 DNA follows: TGTGCCAGCAGCCAACATACAGGGAGTAGGGCTGGAAACACCATATATTTT.

The rearrangement uses TRBV20-1 and TRBJ2-1, with TRBD1 as a possible D gene (5 bases). V lost 6 bases and J 4 bases, leaving 7 bases between the germline ends. Germline V gene data show CDR1 as DFQATT and CDR2 as SNEGSKA (reference sequence). There are 11 residues in the CDR3. CDR3 loop: CSARQYNEQFF. CDR3 nucleotides: TGCAGTGCCCGACAGTACAATGAGCAGTTCTTC.

CDR3 sequence (DNA): TGTGCCAGCAGTCCCGGACTTTACTGGATGAACACTGAAGCTTTCTTT. It translates to CASSPGLYWMNTEAFF. This sequence joins TRBV27 and TRBJ1-1; D unresolved. V was shortened by 5 bases and J by 0 bases, with 16 bases between the two germline ends. This CDR3 contains 16 residues. CDR1 is MNHEY, CDR2 SMNVEV, per germline (reference sequence).

The V and J genes are TRBV29-1 and TRBJ1-5; 8 nucleotides align to TRBD1. J gave up 2 bases and V 7 bases, and 4 bases lay outside the gene matches. Germline loops: CDR1 SQVTM, CDR2 ANQGSEA. This CDR3 has 13 residues. The CDR3 DNA reads as TGCAGCGACGACAGGGGTGGCAATCAGCCCCAGCATTTT. This codes for CSDDRGGNQPQHF.

J is TRBJ2-7 and V is TRBV9; tentative D call: TRBD2 (6 bases). V dropped 4 bases and J dropped 1 base, with 15 bases sitting between them. Germline V lookup: CDR1 SGDLS, CDR2 YYNGEE. CDR3 length equals 15 residues. The CDR3 bases are TGTGCCAGCAGCTTAGAGGGGACTCCATCCTACGAGCAGTACTTC. Translating it yields CASSLEGTPSYEQYF.

The gene calls are TRBV11-3 and TRBJ1-1; no clear D gene. Trimming pared 3 bases from V and 3 bases from J, leaving 5 bases between. The germline gives CDR1 SGHNT, CDR2 YENEEA. The CDR3 runs 12 residues. The CDR3 DNA sequence: TGTGCCAGCAGCTTTACGGACACTGAAGCTTTCTTT. This sequence encodes CASSFTDTEAFF.